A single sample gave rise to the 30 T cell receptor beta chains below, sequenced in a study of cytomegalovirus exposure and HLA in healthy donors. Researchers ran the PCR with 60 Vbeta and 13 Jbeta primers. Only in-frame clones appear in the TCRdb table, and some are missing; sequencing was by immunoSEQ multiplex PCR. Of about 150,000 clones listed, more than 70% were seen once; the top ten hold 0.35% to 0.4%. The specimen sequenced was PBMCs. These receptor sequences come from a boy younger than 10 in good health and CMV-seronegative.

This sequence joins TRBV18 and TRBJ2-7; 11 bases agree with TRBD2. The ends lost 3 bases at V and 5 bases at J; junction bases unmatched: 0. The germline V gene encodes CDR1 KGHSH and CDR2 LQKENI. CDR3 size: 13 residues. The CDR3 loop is CASSPTSGNEQYF. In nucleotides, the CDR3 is TGTGCCAGCTCACCGACTAGCGGGAACGAGCAGTACTTC.

CDR3 bases: TGTGCCAGCAGCCGAAATAATAACGGCCAAGAGACCCAGTACTTC. It codes for CASSRNNNGQETQYF. The chain links TRBV11-2 to TRBJ2-5; D unresolved. With 5 bases removed from V and 1 base from J, the gap between germline ends came to 14 bases. This CDR3 is built from 15 residues. Germline CDR1 SGHAT, CDR2 FQNNGV.

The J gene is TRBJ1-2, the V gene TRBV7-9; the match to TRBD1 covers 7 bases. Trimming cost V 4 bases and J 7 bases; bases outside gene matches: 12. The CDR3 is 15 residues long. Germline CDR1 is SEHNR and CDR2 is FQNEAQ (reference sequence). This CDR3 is CASSSTGTAAGGYTF. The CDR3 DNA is TGTGCCAGCAGCTCCACCGGGACAGCAGCCGGTGGCTACACCTTC.

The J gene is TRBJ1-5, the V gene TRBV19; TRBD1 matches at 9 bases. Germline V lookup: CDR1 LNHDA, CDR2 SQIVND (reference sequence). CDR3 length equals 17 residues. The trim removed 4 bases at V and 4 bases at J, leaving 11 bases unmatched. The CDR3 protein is CASSTMISGTGNQPQHF. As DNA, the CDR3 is TGTGCCAGTAGTACAATGATTTCCGGGACAGGGAATCAGCCCCAGCATTTT.

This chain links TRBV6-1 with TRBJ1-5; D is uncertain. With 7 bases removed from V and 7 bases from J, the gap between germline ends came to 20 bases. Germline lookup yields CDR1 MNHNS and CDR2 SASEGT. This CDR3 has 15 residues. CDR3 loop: CASTPSRREEQPQHF. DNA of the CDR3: TGTGCCAGCACTCCCAGCAGGAGGGAGGAGCAGCCCCAGCATTTT.

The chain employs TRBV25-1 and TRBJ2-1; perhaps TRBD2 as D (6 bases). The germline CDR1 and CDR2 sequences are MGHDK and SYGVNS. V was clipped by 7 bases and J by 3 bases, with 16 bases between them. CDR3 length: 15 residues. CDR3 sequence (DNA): TGTGCCAGCACCAAGGGGCGGGACTTCTACAATGAGCAGTTCTTC. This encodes CASTKGRDFYNEQFF.

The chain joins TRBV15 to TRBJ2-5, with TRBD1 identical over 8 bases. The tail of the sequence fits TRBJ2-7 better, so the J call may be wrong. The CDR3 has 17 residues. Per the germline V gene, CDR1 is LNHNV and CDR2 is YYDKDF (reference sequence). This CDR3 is CATSRVVSTGEADEQYF. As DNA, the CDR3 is TGTGCCACCAGCAGAGTTGTATCGACAGGGGAGGCGGACGAGCAGTACTTC.

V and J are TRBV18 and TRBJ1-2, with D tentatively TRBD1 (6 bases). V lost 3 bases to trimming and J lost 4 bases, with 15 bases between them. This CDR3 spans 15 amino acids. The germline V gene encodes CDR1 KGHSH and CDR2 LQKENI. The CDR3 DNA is TGTGCCAGCTCACCCCCCCCGAGACAGGCCTATGGCTACACCTTC. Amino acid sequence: CASSPPPRQAYGYTF. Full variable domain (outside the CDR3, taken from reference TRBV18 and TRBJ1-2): NAGVMQNPRHLVRRRGQEARLRCSPMKGHSHVYWYRQLPEEGLKFMVYLQKENIIDESGMPKERFSAEFPKEGPSILRIQQVVRGDSAAYFCASSPPPRQAYGYTFGSGTRLTVV.

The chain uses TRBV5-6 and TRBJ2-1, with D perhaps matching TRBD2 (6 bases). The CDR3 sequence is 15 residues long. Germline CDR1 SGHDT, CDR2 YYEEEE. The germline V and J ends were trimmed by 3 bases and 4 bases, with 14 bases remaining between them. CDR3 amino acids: CASSWTTSIYNEQFF. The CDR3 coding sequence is TGTGCCAGCAGCTGGACTACTAGCATTTACAATGAGCAGTTCTTC.

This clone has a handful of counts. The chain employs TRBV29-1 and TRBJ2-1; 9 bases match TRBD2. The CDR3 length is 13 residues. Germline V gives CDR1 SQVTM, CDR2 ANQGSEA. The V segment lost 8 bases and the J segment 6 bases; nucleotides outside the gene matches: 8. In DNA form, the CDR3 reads TGCAGCCTTAGCGGGAGAGGCACCAATGAGCAGTTCTTC. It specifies CSLSGRGTNEQFF.

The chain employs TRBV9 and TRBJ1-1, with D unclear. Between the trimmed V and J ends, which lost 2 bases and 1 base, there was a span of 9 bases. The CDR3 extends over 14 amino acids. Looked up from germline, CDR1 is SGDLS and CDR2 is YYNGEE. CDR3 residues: CASSVLRSNTEAFF. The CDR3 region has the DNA TGTGCCAGCAGCGTGCTACGGTCGAACACTGAAGCTTTCTTT.

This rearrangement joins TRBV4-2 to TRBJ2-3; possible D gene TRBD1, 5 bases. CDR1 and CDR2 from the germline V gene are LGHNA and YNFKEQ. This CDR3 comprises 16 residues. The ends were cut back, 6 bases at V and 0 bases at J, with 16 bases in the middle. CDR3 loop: CASRVGRPTSTDTQYF. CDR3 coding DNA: TGTGCCAGCAGGGTGGGGCGGCCCACTAGCACAGATACGCAGTATTTT.

The CDR3 region has the DNA TGTGCCAGCAGTTACTCACTAGCGGGAACCTACGAGCAGTACTTC. This codes for CASSYSLAGTYEQYF. The chain has TRBV6-5 and TRBJ2-7; 10 bases match TRBD2. The germline gives CDR1 MNHEY, CDR2 SVGAGI. The V and J ends lost 0 bases and 2 bases, in that order; junction bases with no gene match: 1. The CDR3 is 15 amino acids.

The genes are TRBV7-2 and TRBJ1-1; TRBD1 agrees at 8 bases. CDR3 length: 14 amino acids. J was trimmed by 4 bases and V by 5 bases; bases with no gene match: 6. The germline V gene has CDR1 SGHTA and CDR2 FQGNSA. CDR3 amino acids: CASSPQGARTEAFF. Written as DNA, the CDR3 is TGTGCCAGCAGCCCCCAGGGGGCGCGCACTGAAGCTTTCTTT.

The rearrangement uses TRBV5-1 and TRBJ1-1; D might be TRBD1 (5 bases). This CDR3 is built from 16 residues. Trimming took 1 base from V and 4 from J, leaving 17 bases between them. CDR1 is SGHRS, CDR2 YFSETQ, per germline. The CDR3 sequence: CASSLKTDLSFTEAFF. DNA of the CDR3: TGCGCCAGCAGCTTGAAGACAGACCTAAGCTTCACTGAAGCTTTCTTT.

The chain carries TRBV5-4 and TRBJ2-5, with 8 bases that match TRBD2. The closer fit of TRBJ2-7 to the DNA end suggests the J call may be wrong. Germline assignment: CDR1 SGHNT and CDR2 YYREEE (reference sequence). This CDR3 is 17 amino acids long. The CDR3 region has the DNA TGTGCCAGCAGCTTTTTCCGGACTAGCTACGGCTCCTACGAGCAGTACTTC. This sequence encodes CASSFFRTSYGSYEQYF.

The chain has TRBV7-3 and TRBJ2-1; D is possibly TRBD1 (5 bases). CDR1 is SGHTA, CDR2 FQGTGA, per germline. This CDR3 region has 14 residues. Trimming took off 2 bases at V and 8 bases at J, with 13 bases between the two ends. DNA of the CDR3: TGTGCCAGCAGCTTAGGTACTCTAGGGGATGAGCAGTTCTTC. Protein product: CASSLGTLGDEQFF.

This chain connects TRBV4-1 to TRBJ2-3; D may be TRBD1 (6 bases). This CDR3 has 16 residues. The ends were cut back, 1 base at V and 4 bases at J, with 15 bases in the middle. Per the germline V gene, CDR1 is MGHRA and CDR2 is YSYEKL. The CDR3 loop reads CASSQGRGEWADTQYF. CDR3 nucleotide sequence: TGCGCCAGCAGCCAAGGCAGGGGTGAATGGGCAGATACGCAGTATTTT.

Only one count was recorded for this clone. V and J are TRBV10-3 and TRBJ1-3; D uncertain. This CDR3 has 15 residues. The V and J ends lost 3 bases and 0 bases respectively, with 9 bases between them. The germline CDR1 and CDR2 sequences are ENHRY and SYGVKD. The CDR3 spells CAISDNLSSGNTIYF. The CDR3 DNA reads TGTGCCATCAGTGATAACTTGAGCTCTGGAAACACCATATATTTT.

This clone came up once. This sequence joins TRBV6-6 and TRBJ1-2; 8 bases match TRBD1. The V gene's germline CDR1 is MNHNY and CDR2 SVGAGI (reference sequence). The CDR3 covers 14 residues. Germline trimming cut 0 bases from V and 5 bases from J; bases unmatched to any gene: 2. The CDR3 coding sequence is TGTGCCAGCAGTTACTCGGACAGGGATTATGGCTACACCTTC. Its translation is CASSYSDRDYGYTF.

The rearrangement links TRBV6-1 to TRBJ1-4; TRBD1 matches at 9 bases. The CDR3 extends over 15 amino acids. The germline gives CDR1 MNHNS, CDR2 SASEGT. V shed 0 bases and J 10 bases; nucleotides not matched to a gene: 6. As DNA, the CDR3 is TGTGCCAGCAGTGAAGCCGGGACAGGGACGGGAAAACTGTTTTTT. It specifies CASSEAGTGTGKLFF.

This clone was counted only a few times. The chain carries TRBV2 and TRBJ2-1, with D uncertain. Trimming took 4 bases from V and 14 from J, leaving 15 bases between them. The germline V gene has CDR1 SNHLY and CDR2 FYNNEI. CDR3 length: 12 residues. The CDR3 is CASSVRYGIKFF. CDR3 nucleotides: TGTGCCAGCAGTGTAAGATATGGCATCAAGTTCTTC.

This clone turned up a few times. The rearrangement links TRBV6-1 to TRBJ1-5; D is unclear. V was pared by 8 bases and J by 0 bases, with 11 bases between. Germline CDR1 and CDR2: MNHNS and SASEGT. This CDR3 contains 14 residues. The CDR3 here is CASGWQISNQPQHF. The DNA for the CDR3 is TGTGCCAGCGGTTGGCAGATTAGCAATCAGCCCCAGCATTTT.

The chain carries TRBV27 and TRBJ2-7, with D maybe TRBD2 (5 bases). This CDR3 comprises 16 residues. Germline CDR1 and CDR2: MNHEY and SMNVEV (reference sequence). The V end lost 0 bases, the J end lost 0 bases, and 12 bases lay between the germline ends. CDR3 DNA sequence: TGTGCCAGCAGTTTATCGGGCCTAGCTAACTCCTACGAGCAGTACTTC. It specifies CASSLSGLANSYEQYF.

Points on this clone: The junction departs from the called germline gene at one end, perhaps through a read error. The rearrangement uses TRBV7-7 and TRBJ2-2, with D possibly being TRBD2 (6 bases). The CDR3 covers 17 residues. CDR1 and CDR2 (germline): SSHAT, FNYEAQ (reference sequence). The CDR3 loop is CASSASRGATATGELFF. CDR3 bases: TGTGCTAGCAGCGCTTCCCGCGGGGCGACCGCCACCGGGGAGCTGTTTTTT.

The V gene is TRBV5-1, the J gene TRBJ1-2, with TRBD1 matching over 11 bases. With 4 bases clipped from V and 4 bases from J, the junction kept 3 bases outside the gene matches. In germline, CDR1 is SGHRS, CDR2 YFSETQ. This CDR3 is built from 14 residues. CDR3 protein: CASSTGTGGYGYTF. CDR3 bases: TGCGCCAGCAGCACAGGGACAGGGGGCTATGGCTACACCTTC. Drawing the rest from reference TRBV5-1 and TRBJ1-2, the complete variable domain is KAGVTQTPRYLIKTRGQQVTLSCSPISGHRSVSWYQQTPGQGLQFLFEYFSETQRNKGNFPGRFSGRQFSNSRSEMNVSTLELGDSALYLCASSTGTGGYGYTFGSGTRLTVV.

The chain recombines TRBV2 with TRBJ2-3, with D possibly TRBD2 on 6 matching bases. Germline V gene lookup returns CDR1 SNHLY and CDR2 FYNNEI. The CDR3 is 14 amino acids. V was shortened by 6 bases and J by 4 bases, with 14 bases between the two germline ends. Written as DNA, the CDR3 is TGTGCCAGCAGCCGGGACTCAAGAGCAGATACGCAGTATTTT. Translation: CASSRDSRADTQYF.

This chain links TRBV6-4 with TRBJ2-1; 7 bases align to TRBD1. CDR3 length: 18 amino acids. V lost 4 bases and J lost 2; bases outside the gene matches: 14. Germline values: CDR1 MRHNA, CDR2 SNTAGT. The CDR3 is CASSAKEEDRDPYNEQFF. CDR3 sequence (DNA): TGTGCCAGCAGTGCAAAAGAGGAAGACAGGGACCCCTACAATGAGCAGTTCTTC.

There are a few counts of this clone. CDR3 amino acids: CASIADGGSGANVLTF. The CDR3 DNA reads as TGTGCCAGCATAGCCGACGGAGGCTCTGGGGCCAACGTCCTGACTTTC. This chain connects TRBV2 to TRBJ2-6, with D maybe TRBD2 (5 bases). V was cut by 7 bases and J by 0 bases, with 13 bases left in between. The CDR3 loop spans 16 amino acids. Germline CDR1 and CDR2: SNHLY and FYNNEI.

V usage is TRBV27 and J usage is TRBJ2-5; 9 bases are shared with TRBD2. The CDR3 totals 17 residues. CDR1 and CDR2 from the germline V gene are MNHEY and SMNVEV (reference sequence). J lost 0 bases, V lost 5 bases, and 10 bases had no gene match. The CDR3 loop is CASSPRGAGGHQETQYF. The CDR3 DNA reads TGTGCCAGCAGTCCCCGAGGGGCGGGAGGGCACCAAGAGACCCAGTACTTC.